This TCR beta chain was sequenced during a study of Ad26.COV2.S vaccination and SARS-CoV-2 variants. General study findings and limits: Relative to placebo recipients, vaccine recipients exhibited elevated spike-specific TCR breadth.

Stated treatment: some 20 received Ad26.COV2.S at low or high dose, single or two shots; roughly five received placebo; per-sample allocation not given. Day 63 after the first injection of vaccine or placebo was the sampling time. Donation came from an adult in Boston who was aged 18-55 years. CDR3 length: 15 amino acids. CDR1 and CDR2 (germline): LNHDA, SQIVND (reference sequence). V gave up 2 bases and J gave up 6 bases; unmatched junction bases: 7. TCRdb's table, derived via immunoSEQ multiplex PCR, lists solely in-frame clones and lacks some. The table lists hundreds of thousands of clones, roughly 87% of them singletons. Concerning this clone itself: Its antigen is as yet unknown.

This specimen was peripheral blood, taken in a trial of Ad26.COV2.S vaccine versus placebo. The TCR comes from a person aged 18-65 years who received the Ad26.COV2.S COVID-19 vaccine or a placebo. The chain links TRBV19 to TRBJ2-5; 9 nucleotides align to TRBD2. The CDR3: CASSIMASGVKTQYF. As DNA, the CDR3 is TGTGCCAGTAGTATAATGGCTAGCGGGGTCAAGACCCAGTACTTC. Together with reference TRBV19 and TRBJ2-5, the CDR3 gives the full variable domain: DGGITQSPKYLFRKEGQNVTLSCEQNLNHDAMYWYRQDPGQGLRLIYYSQIVNDFQKGDIAEGYSVSREKKESFPLTVTSAQKNPTAFYLCASSIMASGVKTQYFGPGTRLLVL.